This is a list of T cell receptor beta chains from one sample in a study of beta chain features in type 1 diabetes. Sequencing was performed with immunoSEQ multiplex PCR; in TCRdb, only in-frame clones are kept and a portion is missing. The top ten clones hold 0.017% of a sample with about 270,000 clones, roughly an eighth of them seen once. The sequenced material came from naive CD4+ T cells from blood. Source of these receptors: a man aged 30-40 years with type 1 diabetes. The CDR3 runs from the conserved cysteine through the conserved F or W. A D gene is named only where the DNA matches it firmly. Not all rows give a size; the values are once, few, many and, for expanded clones, a class.

-	TRBV9	TRBJ2-1	-	CASSVAGPLFF	TGTGCCAGCAGCGTAGCTGGGCCCCTGTTCTTC
TRBD2	TRBV30	TRBJ2-1	-	CAWSVRGGRSNEQFF	TGTGCCTGGAGTGTAAGGGGCGGGAGGTCCAATGAGCAGTTCTTC
-	TRBV19	TRBJ1-2	few	CASSMKTGGHYGYTF	TGTGCCAGTAGTATGAAGACAGGTGGGCACTATGGCTACACCTTC
TRBD2	TRBV10-3	TRBJ2-7	few	CAISELGGSYDEQYF	TGTGCCATCAGTGAACTGGGCGGGAGTTACGACGAGCAGTACTTC
TRBD1	TRBV7-9	TRBJ2-2	few	CASSTTGTGELFF	TGTGCCAGCAGCACGACAGGGACCGGGGAGCTGTTTTTT
TRBD2	TRBV10-3	TRBJ2-7	-	CAISRSGRESYEQYF	TGTGCCATCAGCCGTAGCGGGAGGGAATCCTACGAGCAGTACTTC
-	TRBV29-1	TRBJ2-5	-	CSVTGVDPGNVQYF	TGCAGCGTCACCGGAGTAGACCCCGGCAATGTCCAGTACTTC
TRBD2	TRBV4-2	TRBJ2-3	-	CASTKSLAGVSDTQYF	TGTGCCAGCACAAAATCACTAGCGGGAGTTTCAGATACGCAGTATTTT
TRBD1	TRBV28	TRBJ1-2	-	CASNSGTGSGGGYGYTF	TGTGCCAGCAACTCCGGGACAGGGTCGGGTGGCGGGTATGGCTACACCTTC
-	TRBV18	TRBJ2-6	few	CASSLQQGSRGANVLTF	TGTGCCAGCTCACTTCAACAGGGTTCGCGTGGGGCCAACGTCCTGACTTTC
TRBD2	TRBV5-6	TRBJ2-4	few	CASSLRTSGRGDIQYF	TGTGCCAGCAGCCTTAGGACTAGCGGGAGGGGAGACATTCAGTACTTC
TRBD1	TRBV4-3	TRBJ1-3	-	CASSLEQGRGNTIYF	TGCGCCAGCAGCCTCGAACAGGGGCGAGGAAACACCATATATTTT
TRBD1	TRBV6-1	TRBJ2-2	-	CASSTGTANTGELFF	TGTGCCAGCAGTACCGGGACAGCGAACACCGGGGAGCTGTTTTTT
-	TRBV7-3	TRBJ2-1	few	CASSLMAGGPSYNEQFF	TGTGCCAGCAGCTTAATGGCCGGGGGGCCATCCTACAATGAGCAGTTCTTC
-	TRBV28	TRBJ1-2	few	CASSGGGLSYGYTF	TGTGCCAGCAGCGGCGGGGGGCTGAGCTATGGCTACACCTTC
-	TRBV20-1	TRBJ2-7	-	CSARESLEQYF	TGCAGTGCTAGGGAGTCCCTCGAGCAGTACTTC
TRBD1	TRBV5-4	TRBJ1-2	few	CASSLQRQGSYYGYTF	TGTGCCAGCAGCTTACAGAGACAGGGGTCGTACTATGGCTACACCTTC
-	TRBV5-8	TRBJ2-6	-	CASSSWAYGASGANVLTF	TGTGCCAGCAGCTCCTGGGCCTACGGTGCCTCTGGGGCCAACGTCCTGACTTTC
TRBD2	TRBV28	TRBJ2-1	few	CASSLRAAGAYNEQFF	TGTGCCAGCAGTTTACGGGCAGCGGGAGCCTACAATGAGCAGTTCTTC
-	TRBV9	TRBJ1-2	few	CASSKYSPAAEGYGYTF	TGTGCCAGCAGCAAATATTCGCCCGCGGCGGAGGGGTATGGCTACACCTTC
-	TRBV11-2	TRBJ2-2	few	CASSLDQMVGELFF	TGTGCCAGCAGCTTAGATCAGATGGTCGGGGAGCTGTTTTTT
TRBD1	TRBV5-4	TRBJ2-5	few	CASSLAGGRETQYF	TGTGCCAGCAGCTTGGCAGGGGGACGAGAGACCCAGTACTTC
-	TRBV9	TRBJ2-5	few	CASSVDGGARQETQYF	TGTGCCAGCAGCGTAGACGGCGGAGCACGCCAAGAGACCCAGTACTTC
TRBD2	TRBV9	TRBJ2-1	-	CASSAPGTSYNEQFF	TGTGCCAGCAGCGCCCCTGGGACTAGCTACAATGAGCAGTTCTTC
-	TRBV28	TRBJ1-1	-	CASSNRQFTEAFF	TGTGCCAGCAGCAATAGACAGTTCACTGAAGCTTTCTTT
-	TRBV7-3	TRBJ2-5	-	CASSLSLRGETQYF	TGTGCCAGCAGCTTAAGTTTAAGGGGAGAGACCCAGTACTTC
TRBD1	TRBV19	TRBJ1-2	-	CASSILDRLDGYTF	TGTGCCAGTAGTATACTGGACAGGTTGGATGGCTACACCTTC
TRBD2	TRBV28	TRBJ2-1	-	CASSWGLEQFF	TGTGCCAGCAGCTGGGGACTAGAGCAGTTCTTC
TRBD1	TRBV5-1	TRBJ2-5	few	CASSQGQGVETQYF	TGCGCCAGCAGCCAAGGACAGGGGGTGGAGACCCAGTACTTC
-	TRBV5-1	TRBJ2-5	-	CASSPGQQETQYF	TGCGCCAGCAGCCCCGGACAGCAAGAGACCCAGTACTTC
-	TRBV30	TRBJ1-4	once	CAWRRQVEKLFF	TGTGCCTGGAGACGGCAGGTTGAAAAACTGTTTTTT
-	TRBV7-9	TRBJ2-2	few	CASTSYGELFF	TGTGCCAGCACCTCCTACGGGGAGCTGTTTTTT
TRBD2	TRBV7-3	TRBJ2-3	few	CASSSGASGSRDTQYF	TGTGCCAGCAGCTCAGGGGCTAGCGGGAGTAGAGATACGCAGTATTTT
-	TRBV11-3	TRBJ1-1	few	CASSFTVNTEAFF	TGTGCCAGCAGCTTTACAGTGAACACTGAAGCTTTCTTT
TRBD2	TRBV5-4	TRBJ2-1	few	CASRGLANTHEQFF	TGTGCCAGCAGGGGACTAGCGAATACGCATGAGCAGTTCTTC
-	TRBV7-2	TRBJ2-1	-	CASSLAGANEQFF	TGTGCCAGCAGCTTAGCGGGAGCCAATGAGCAGTTCTTC
-	TRBV7-9	TRBJ1-2	-	CASSFLRDGYTF	TGTGCCAGCAGCTTCCTGAGGGATGGCTACACCTTC
TRBD2	TRBV4-3	TRBJ2-7	-	CASSPGTSGSDEQYF	TGCGCCAGCAGCCCCGGGACTAGCGGGAGTGACGAGCAGTACTTC
-	TRBV5-1	TRBJ2-1	-	CASRSGVISYNEQFF	TGCGCCAGCAGATCGGGAGTTATCTCCTACAATGAGCAGTTCTTC
TRBD1	TRBV7-2	TRBJ2-5	-	CASSLGQAETQYF	TGTGCCAGCAGCTTGGGACAGGCGGAGACCCAGTACTTC
TRBD1	TRBV18	TRBJ2-5	-	CASSPATGVGETQYF	TGTGCCAGCTCACCAGCCACAGGGGTAGGAGAGACCCAGTACTTC
-	TRBV4-3	TRBJ2-7	few	CASSQGDFYGEQYF	TGCGCCAGCAGCCAAGGGGACTTTTACGGCGAGCAGTACTTC
-	TRBV7-9	TRBJ2-1	-	CASSSSLQLYNEQFF	TGTGCCAGCAGCTCCTCGCTACAGCTCTACAATGAGCAGTTCTTC
-	TRBV2	TRBJ1-2	-	CASSGYAGNYGYTF	TGTGCCAGCAGTGGATATGCAGGCAACTATGGCTACACCTTC
TRBD2	TRBV6-6	TRBJ2-5	-	CASSPGTSGKETQYF	TGTGCCAGCAGCCCCGGGACTAGCGGGAAAGAGACCCAGTACTTC
TRBD2	TRBV7-2	TRBJ2-7	few	CASSLFGGIYYEQYF	TGTGCCAGCAGCTTATTCGGGGGGATTTACTACGAGCAGTACTTC
-	TRBV28	TRBJ1-5	-	CASSFRLVEPQHF	TGTGCCAGCAGTTTCAGGTTGGTGGAGCCCCAGCATTTT
-	TRBV10-3	TRBJ2-7	few	CAISESTDGYYEQYF	TGTGCCATCAGTGAGTCGACAGATGGGTACTACGAGCAGTACTTC
TRBD1	TRBV7-3	TRBJ1-2	few	CASSLTSGTGVGYTF	TGTGCCAGCAGCTTAACTTCTGGGACAGGGGTTGGCTACACCTTC
TRBD1	TRBV30	TRBJ1-1	once	CAARDRGSTEAFF	TGTGCCGCCCGGGACAGGGGATCCACTGAAGCTTTCTTT
-	TRBV6-1	TRBJ2-6	-	CASSGRGTEVSSGANVLTF	TGTGCCAGCAGTGGACGGGGGACCGAAGTTAGCTCTGGGGCCAACGTCCTGACTTTC
-	TRBV25-1	TRBJ2-5	few	CASQGSETQYF	TGTGCCAGCCAGGGATCAGAGACCCAGTACTTC
TRBD2	TRBV28	TRBJ2-5	-	CASRATGGEGQETQYF	TGTGCCAGCAGGGCTACTGGGGGGGAGGGCCAAGAGACCCAGTACTTC
-	TRBV6-6	TRBJ1-5	few	CASSVRDNQPQHF	TGTGCCAGCAGTGTCCGGGACAATCAGCCCCAGCATTTT
-	TRBV7-2	TRBJ1-2	-	CASSPGQGYGYTF	TGTGCCAGCAGCCCAGGGCAGGGCTATGGCTACACCTTC